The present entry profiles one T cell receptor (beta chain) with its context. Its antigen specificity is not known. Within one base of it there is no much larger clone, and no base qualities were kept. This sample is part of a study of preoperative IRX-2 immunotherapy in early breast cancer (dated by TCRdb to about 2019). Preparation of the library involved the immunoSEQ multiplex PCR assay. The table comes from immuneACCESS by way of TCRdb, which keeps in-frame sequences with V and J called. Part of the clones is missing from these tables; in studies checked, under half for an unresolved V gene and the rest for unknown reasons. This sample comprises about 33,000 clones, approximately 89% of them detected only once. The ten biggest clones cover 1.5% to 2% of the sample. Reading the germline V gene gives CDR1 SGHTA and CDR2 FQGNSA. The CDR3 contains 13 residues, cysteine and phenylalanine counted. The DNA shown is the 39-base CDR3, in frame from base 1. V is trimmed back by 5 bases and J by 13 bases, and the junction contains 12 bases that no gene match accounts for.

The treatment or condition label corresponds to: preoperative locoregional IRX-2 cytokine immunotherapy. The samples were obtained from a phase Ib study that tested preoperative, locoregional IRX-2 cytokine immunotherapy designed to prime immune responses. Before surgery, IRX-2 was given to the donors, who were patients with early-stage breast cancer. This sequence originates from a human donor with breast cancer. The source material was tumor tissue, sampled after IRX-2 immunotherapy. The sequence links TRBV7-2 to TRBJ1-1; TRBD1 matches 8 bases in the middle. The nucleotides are TGTGCCAGCAGCACTCGGGACAGGTGGGGAGTTTTCTTT. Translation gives CASSTRDRWGVFF.